This T cell receptor beta chain is from a study of blood T cell repertoires in COVID-19. Study summary: Italy, Spain and the United States were the sources of the convalescent and acute COVID-19 samples. Sources were T cells, B-cell-depleted T cells, or PBMCs; the material itself was cDNA or gDNA.

CDR1 and CDR2 from the germline V gene are MNHEY and SVGEGT. This CDR3 is built from 17 residues. V was clipped by 4 bases and J by 7 bases; unmatched bases: 12. How the authors handled the data: Using reference gene primer amplification, nucleated cell counts were estimated. Produced via immunoSEQ multiplex PCR; TCRdb's table is partial and in-frame only. V and J calls and clone size are given by that table; D and trimming were obtained from the DNA. Among 150,000 or so clones listed, 75% to 80% were seen once. The rearrangement uses TRBV6-2 or TRBV6-3 and TRBJ2-1, with 11 nucleotides matching TRBD1. Sequenced: peripheral blood. This clonotype originated in a woman aged 45-60 years with active or convalescent COVID-19. In DNA, the CDR3 is TGTGCCAGCAGTTTACTCCCAGGACAGGGGGCGATGAATGAGCAGTTCTTC. Its protein is CASSLLPGQGAMNEQFF.